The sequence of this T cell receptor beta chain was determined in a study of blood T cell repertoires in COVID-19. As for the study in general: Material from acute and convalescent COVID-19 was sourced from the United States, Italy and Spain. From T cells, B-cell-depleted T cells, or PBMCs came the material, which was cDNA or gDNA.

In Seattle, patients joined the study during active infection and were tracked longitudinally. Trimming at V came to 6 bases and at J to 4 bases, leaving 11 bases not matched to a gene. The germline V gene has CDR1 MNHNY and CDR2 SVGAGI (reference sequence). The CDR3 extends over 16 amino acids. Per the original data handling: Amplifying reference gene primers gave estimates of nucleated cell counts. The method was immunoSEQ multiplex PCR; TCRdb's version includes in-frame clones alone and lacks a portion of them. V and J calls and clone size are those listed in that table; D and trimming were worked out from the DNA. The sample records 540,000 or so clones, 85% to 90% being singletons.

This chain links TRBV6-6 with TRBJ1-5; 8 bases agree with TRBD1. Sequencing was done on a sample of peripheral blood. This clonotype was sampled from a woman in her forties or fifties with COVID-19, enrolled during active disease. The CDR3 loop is CASSTRQGKRNQPQHF. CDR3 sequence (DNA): TGTGCCAGCAGCACAAGACAGGGGAAAAGGAATCAGCCCCAGCATTTT.